Following are 10 T cell receptor beta chains from one sample sequenced in a study of CD8+CD57+ T cells in acquired aplastic anemia. Profiling of TCR beta VDJ combinations and CDR3 sequences used genomic DNA as template. TCRdb itself ran the reads through MiXCR, one entry per CDR3 protein. The table records fewer than 200,000 distinct CDR3 sequences, 55% to 75% of them present only once. The material sequenced was sorted CD4+, CD8+, or CD8+CD57+ T cells (not recorded which) from PBMCs. These receptors were taken from a human donor in good health.

With regard to this clonotype: Its ends do not fully match the called genes, so a read error is possible. The chain recombines TRBV20-1 with TRBJ1-5; maybe TRBD1 (6 bases). This CDR3 is built from 16 residues. CDR1 is DFQATT, CDR2 SNEGSKA, per germline (reference sequence). This chain's CDR3 is CSAREEGTGMDQPQHF. DNA for the CDR3: TGCAGTGCTAGAGAGGAGGGCACAGGGATGGATCAGCCCCAGCATTTC.

This clonotype was seen ten or more times. This chain uses TRBV7-8 with TRBJ2-1; D might be TRBD2 (6 bases). V was trimmed by 1 base and J by 10 bases, leaving 17 bases between them. The CDR3 sequence is 15 residues long. Looked up from germline, CDR1 is SGHVS and CDR2 is FQNEAQ. The CDR3 DNA reads as TGTGCCAGCAGCTTAGGACCCAGCGGGCGACAAGAGCAGTTCTTC. It encodes CASSLGPSGRQEQFF.

The chain couples TRBV29-1 to TRBJ2-7; 11 positions match TRBD2. Germline V gene sequence: CDR1 SQVTM, CDR2 ANQGSEA. V trimming: 6 bases; J trimming: 5 bases; junction bases outside the gene matches: 9. The length of the CDR3 is 14 residues. The CDR3 region is CSVTRLAGRDEQYF. The CDR3 coding sequence is TGCAGCGTCACGAGACTAGCGGGACGGGACGAGCAGTACTTC.

This clonotype was counted only a few times. The chain has TRBV5-1 and TRBJ2-7, with 10 nucleotides matching TRBD1. The junction had 2 bases not matched to a gene; V was cut back by 0 bases and J by 2 bases. The CDR3 is 15 amino acids. Germline V gene lookup returns CDR1 SGHRS and CDR2 YFSETQ. CDR3 DNA sequence: TGCGCCAGCAGCTTGGCCGGGACAGGGGCCTACGAGCAGTACTTC. This encodes CASSLAGTGAYEQYF.

V usage is TRBV24-1 and J usage is TRBJ2-1, with 7 bases aligning to TRBD1. The ends lost 3 bases at V and 4 bases at J; junction bases unmatched: 2. This CDR3 comprises 14 residues. The germline V gene encodes CDR1 KGHDR and CDR2 SFDVKD. The DNA for the CDR3 is TGTGCCACCAGTGATCCGGACAGGTACAATGAGCAGTTCTTC. Its translation is CATSDPDRYNEQFF.

The chain recombines TRBV20-1 with TRBJ1-2, with D uncertain. V lost 5 bases and J 3 bases, leaving 4 bases between the germline ends. CDR1 is DFQATT, CDR2 SNEGSKA, per germline (reference sequence). CDR3 length: 10 residues. CDR3 DNA sequence: TGCAGTGCTGACTACTATGGCTACACCTTC. Protein: CSADYYGYTF.

This clonotype occurred many times. This chain links TRBV5-6 with TRBJ1-1, with unresolved D. Deletions cut 4 bases from V and 0 bases from J, with 13 bases between. There are 15 residues in the CDR3. Looked up from germline, CDR1 is SGHDT and CDR2 is YYEEEE. CDR3 residues: CASSPQAPMNTEAFF. CDR3 nucleotides: TGTGCCAGCAGCCCCCAGGCACCTATGAACACTGAAGCTTTCTTT.

The rearrangement joins TRBV20-1 to TRBJ2-3, with 10 bases matching TRBD2. The V segment lost 6 bases and the J segment 2 bases; nucleotides outside the gene matches: 14. Germline V gene data show CDR1 as DFQATT and CDR2 as SNEGSKA (reference sequence). The CDR3 extends over 17 amino acids. DNA of the CDR3: TGCAGTGCAACAGCGGGAGGGAGAGGGGAAAACACAGATACGCAGTATTTT. It translates to CSATAGGRGENTDTQYF.

This clonotype was detected ten times or more. The chain links TRBV3-1 to TRBJ2-2; a weak D match, TRBD2 (5 bases). The CDR3 is 11 residues long. Germline CDR1 LGHDT, CDR2 YNNKEL (reference sequence). Trimming took off 5 bases at V and 8 bases at J, with 6 bases between the two ends. CDR3 nucleotide sequence: TGTGCCAGCAGCAGAGGGGGGGAGCTGTTTTTT. Translated, it gives CASSRGGELFF.

V gene TRBV11-2 combines with J gene TRBJ1-1; D call uncertain. The CDR3 consists of 11 residues. Germline V gives CDR1 SGHAT, CDR2 FQNNGV. V shed 6 bases and J shed 2 bases, with 4 bases lying between them. This chain's CDR3 is CASRINTEAFF. CDR3 bases: TGTGCCAGCAGGATAAACACTGAAGCTTTCTTT.